The source of this T cell receptor (beta chain) is a study of T cell responses to AZD1222 COVID-19 vaccine. Concerning this clone itself: Its target is unknown.

Study results and caveats: Donors were largely white British and mainly female; clonal diversity was possibly underestimated. CD4 TCRs covered the whole spike, strongest at regions 160-218 and 743-854.

Some clones are missing from TCRdb's copy, which holds only in-frame ones; the method was immunoSEQ multiplex PCR. The sample lists 90,000 to 110,000 clones, 82% seen once, with approximately 5% in the top ten. The germline V gene has CDR1 LNHDA and CDR2 SQIVND (reference sequence). CDR3 length equals 13 residues. The V and J ends lost 4 bases and 2 bases respectively, with 9 bases between them. The V and J genes are TRBV19 and TRBJ2-7, with a possible D match to TRBD1 (5 bases). This receptor was obtained from an adult in good health. The specimen comprised peripheral blood, sampled on day 0 of AZD1222 vaccination. The CDR3 here is CASSKQGPYEQYF. CDR3 nucleotide sequence: TGTGCCAGTAGTAAGCAGGGTCCCTACGAGCAGTACTTC.